Shown below are 11 T cell receptor beta chains from a single sample sequenced in a study of tumor-infiltrating lymphocytes in primary liver carcinoma. cDNA specific to TCR beta was made from 500 ng of total RNA, with a constant-region primer employed for priming. Modified slightly, ARM-PCR produced TCR beta libraries over three nested multiplex PCR rounds. TRBV1-TRBV30 forward primers paired with a C-beta reverse primer drove the first two PCR rounds, ten to eleven cycles each. MiXCR, run by TCRdb on the multiplex PCR reads, gives a single entry per CDR3 protein. The sample carries around 170,000 distinct CDR3 sequences, roughly 60% recorded once. For blood RNA, unsorted whole blood served as the source, and germline DNA was extracted too. Sequencing used peripheral blood. These receptors were obtained from a man aged 40-50 years with primary liver carcinoma and hepatitis B virus infection.

The chain couples TRBV29-1 to TRBJ2-7; possibly TRBD2 for D (6 bases). The CDR3 is 14 residues long. Germline assignment: CDR1 SQVTM and CDR2 ANQGSEA. The chain's CDR3 is CIVGELAAPREQYF. DNA for the CDR3: TGCATCGTAGGGGAGTTAGCGGCTCCCCGTGAGCAGTACTTC.

To note about this clonotype: A much larger clone is a single base away; this may be a read error. This chain links TRBV29-1 with TRBJ2-7; TRBD2 is a possible D gene (6 bases). This CDR3 contains 12 residues. Trimming took 4 bases from V and 5 from J, leaving 12 bases between them. Germline V lookup: CDR1 SQVTM, CDR2 ANQGSEA. This CDR3 reads CSVGGRRDEQYF. The CDR3 DNA follows: TGCAGCGTTGGTGGTAGGAGGGACGAGCAGTACTTC.

Only a few counts were recorded for this clonotype. The rearrangement links TRBV4-1 to TRBJ1-5; D possibly corresponds to TRBD1 (5 bases). With 0 bases removed from V and 2 bases from J, the gap between germline ends came to 11 bases. Germline CDR1 and CDR2: MGHRA and YSYEKL. This CDR3 has 16 amino acids. DNA of the CDR3: TGCGCCAGCAGCCAAGACGGAGGGGAGCGCAATCAGCCCCAGCATTTT. Its translation is CASSQDGGERNQPQHF.

This clonotype occurred a few times. This chain connects TRBV12-3 or TRBV12-4 to TRBJ1-5, with D tentatively TRBD1 (5 bases). V was shortened by 5 bases and J by 4 bases, with 15 bases between the two germline ends. This CDR3 region has 15 residues. This CDR3 is CASSQGPPGNQPQHF. CDR3 bases: TGTGCCAGCAGTCAGGGACCTCCGGGGAATCAGCCCCAGCATTTT.

This clonotype appeared a few times. This sequence joins TRBV29-1 and TRBJ2-1; 13 positions agree with TRBD2. CDR1 and CDR2 from the germline V gene are SQVTM and ANQGSEA. V lost 4 bases to trimming and J lost 6 bases; unmatched junction nucleotides: 3. The CDR3 is 14 residues long. This CDR3 is CSVVWTSGSNEQFF. DNA of the CDR3: TGCAGCGTTGTATGGACTAGCGGGAGCAATGAGCAGTTCTTC.

The chain links TRBV12-3 or TRBV12-4 to TRBJ2-3; TRBD2 might be the D (6 bases). V was trimmed by 6 bases and J by 2 bases, leaving 18 bases between them. The CDR3 runs to 16 residues. The DNA of the CDR3 is TGTGCCAGCAGCCCGACTAGTGGGGTTTACACAGATACGCAGTATTTT. It encodes CASSPTSGVYTDTQYF.

The gene calls are TRBV29-1 and TRBJ2-3; TRBD2 agrees at 8 bases. V lost 5 bases and J lost 5; bases outside the gene matches: 12. The CDR3 covers 15 residues. Germline lookup yields CDR1 SQVTM and CDR2 ANQGSEA. The CDR3: CSVIIPGLDVDTQYF. DNA for the CDR3: TGCAGCGTTATAATACCGGGACTAGATGTAGATACGCAGTATTTT.

The genes are TRBV6-6 and TRBJ1-6; no definite D call. This CDR3 is built from 14 residues. The V end lost 5 bases, the J end lost 6 bases, and 11 bases lay between the germline ends. Germline assignment: CDR1 MNHNY and CDR2 SVGAGI (reference sequence). CDR3 loop: CASSVDRFNSPLHF. The CDR3 coding sequence is TGTGCCAGCAGTGTAGATCGCTTTAATTCACCCCTCCACTTT.

As regards this clonotype: Mismatch with germline at one junction end may stem from a read error. CDR3 nucleotide sequence: TGTGCCAGCAGCTTGCAGCCGAACTATGACTACACCTTC. Translated: CASSLQPNYDYTF. J is TRBJ1-2 and V is TRBV11-2; D not resolved. This CDR3 is built from 13 residues. CDR1 is SGHAT and CDR2 is FQNNGV in the germline V gene.

This clonotype was recorded at least ten times. The chain links TRBV10-1 to TRBJ2-3; 11 nucleotides align to TRBD2. The ends lost 3 bases at V and 6 bases at J; junction bases unmatched: 11. The CDR3 has 17 amino acids. The germline gives CDR1 WNHNN, CDR2 SYGVQD (reference sequence). CDR3: CASSDGGLAEEDDTQYF. CDR3 nucleotide sequence: TGCGCCAGCAGTGATGGGGGACTAGCGGAGGAGGACGATACGCAGTATTTT.

This clonotype has just a few counts. This rearrangement joins TRBV6-1 to TRBJ2-7; 9 nucleotides match TRBD2. This CDR3 is 16 amino acids long. CDR1 and CDR2 (germline): MNHNS, SASEGT. Germline trimming cut 2 bases from V and 5 bases from J; bases unmatched to any gene: 10. As DNA, the CDR3 is TGTGCCAGCAGTGAAACCCCTCTAGCGGGACGGAACGAGCAGTACTTC. Amino acid sequence: CASSETPLAGRNEQYF.